The source of this T cell receptor beta chain is a study of cytomegalovirus exposure and HLA in healthy donors. Regarding the study as a whole: There were a few CMV-associated chains whose specificity for CMV antigens was confirmed in vitro. Most CMV-associated TCR beta chains appeared HLA-restricted in a later analysis.

As regards this clone: Antigen: not known.

Both 60 Vbeta primers and 13 Jbeta primers went into the PCR. Assay used: immunoSEQ multiplex PCR; TCRdb lists only in-frame clones, some missing. The sample yields 150,000 to 200,000 clones, of which the top ten take up over 1%. This CDR3 spans 14 amino acids. Germline V gene lookup returns CDR1 LNHDA and CDR2 SQIVND (reference sequence). With 5 bases clipped from V and 1 base from J, the junction kept 4 bases outside the gene matches. Specimen: PBMCs. This receptor was obtained from a woman aged 60-75 years in good health and CMV-seronegative. The chain uses TRBV19 and TRBJ2-7, with TRBD1 identical over 8 bases. CDR3 nucleotides: TGTGCCAGTAGTGAGACAGGGGAATCCTACGAGCAGTACTTC. It encodes CASSETGESYEQYF.